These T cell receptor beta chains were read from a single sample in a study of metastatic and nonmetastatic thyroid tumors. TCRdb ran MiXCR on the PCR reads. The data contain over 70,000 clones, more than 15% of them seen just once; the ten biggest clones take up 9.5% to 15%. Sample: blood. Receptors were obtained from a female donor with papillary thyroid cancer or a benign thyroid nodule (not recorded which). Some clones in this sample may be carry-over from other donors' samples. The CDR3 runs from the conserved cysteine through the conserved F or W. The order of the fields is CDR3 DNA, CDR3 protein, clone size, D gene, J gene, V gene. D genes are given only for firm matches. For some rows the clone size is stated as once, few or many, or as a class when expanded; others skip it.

CDR3nt: TGTGCCAGCAGCTTAAATCCAGGGGGTCCATCCCTCCACTTT; CDR3aa: CASSLNPGGPSLHF; abundance: -; d_gene: TRBD1; j_gene: TRBJ1-6; v_gene: TRBV11-2
CDR3nt: TGTGCCAGCAGCTTAGGCGTGACTAGCGGTATGGACGAGCAGTACTTC; CDR3aa: CASSLGVTSGMDEQYF; abundance: once; d_gene: TRBD2; j_gene: TRBJ2-7; v_gene: TRBV11-1
CDR3nt: TGTGCCAGCAGTTTATCGGGACCTAACTATGGCTACACCTTC; CDR3aa: CASSLSGPNYGYTF; abundance: many; d_gene: -; j_gene: TRBJ1-2; v_gene: TRBV27
CDR3nt: TGTGCCAGCAACGAACAGGGGGCATTTGACAATGAGCAGTTCTTC; CDR3aa: CASNEQGAFDNEQFF; abundance: many; d_gene: TRBD1; j_gene: TRBJ2-1; v_gene: TRBV5-6
CDR3nt: TGCGCCAGCAGCCAAGAGGGCCCGGTGAGACAGCCCCAGCATTTT; CDR3aa: CASSQEGPVRQPQHF; abundance: many; d_gene: -; j_gene: TRBJ1-5; v_gene: TRBV4-1
CDR3nt: TGTGCCAGCGCCACAAGAGAGGAGACCCAGTACTTC; CDR3aa: CASATREETQYF; abundance: many; d_gene: -; j_gene: TRBJ2-5; v_gene: TRBV12-3/TRBV12-4
CDR3nt: TGTGCCTGGAGTGAGTTAGCGTTATTGGAGACCCAGTACTTC; CDR3aa: CAWSELALLETQYF; abundance: many; d_gene: -; j_gene: TRBJ2-5; v_gene: TRBV30
CDR3nt: TGTGCCAGCAGCTTAGGCGCCGGGGTGGGCTACGAGCAGTACTTC; CDR3aa: CASSLGAGVGYEQYF; abundance: many; d_gene: -; j_gene: TRBJ2-7; v_gene: TRBV7-2
CDR3nt: TGTGCCAGCAGCCCGGGGCAGGGGGTCGAGCAGTACTTC; CDR3aa: CASSPGQGVEQYF; abundance: -; d_gene: TRBD1; j_gene: TRBJ2-7; v_gene: TRBV11-3
CDR3nt: TGTGCCAGCTCACCTCGGGACACAGTAGCCAAAAACATTCAGTACTTC; CDR3aa: CASSPRDTVAKNIQYF; abundance: many; d_gene: -; j_gene: TRBJ2-4; v_gene: TRBV18
CDR3nt: TGCGCCAGCAGCTTGGGGCGAGATTCTGAAGCTTTCTTC; CDR3aa: CASSLGRDSEAFF; abundance: once; d_gene: -; j_gene: TRBJ1-1; v_gene: TRBV5-1
CDR3nt: TGTGCCAGCAGCGCCTGGACGTCCCCAAACTCCTACAATGAGCAGTTCTTC; CDR3aa: CASSAWTSPNSYNEQFF; abundance: -; d_gene: -; j_gene: TRBJ2-1; v_gene: TRBV9
CDR3nt: TGTGCCAGCAGCTTAGGAGGTTATGGCTACACCTTC; CDR3aa: CASSLGGYGYTF; abundance: -; d_gene: -; j_gene: TRBJ1-2; v_gene: TRBV11-2
CDR3nt: TGTGCCAGCATTGGGACAGCAGGTGCCACTGAAGCTTTCTTT; CDR3aa: CASIGTAGATEAFF; abundance: many; d_gene: TRBD1; j_gene: TRBJ1-1; v_gene: TRBV6-1
CDR3nt: TGTGCCAGCAGGGTCCTCCCGGGGACAGGCATATACGAGCAGTACTTC; CDR3aa: CASRVLPGTGIYEQYF; abundance: many; d_gene: TRBD1; j_gene: TRBJ2-7; v_gene: TRBV28
CDR3nt: TGTGCCAGCAGCTTATCGTGGACAGGGGGTCGAGATACGCAGTATTTT; CDR3aa: CASSLSWTGGRDTQYF; abundance: -; d_gene: TRBD1; j_gene: TRBJ2-3; v_gene: TRBV7-6
CDR3nt: TGTGCCAGCAGTGACTGGACTAGCGGGAGGTACGAGCAGTACTTC; CDR3aa: CASSDWTSGRYEQYF; abundance: few; d_gene: TRBD2; j_gene: TRBJ2-7; v_gene: TRBV6-1
CDR3nt: TGTGCCAGCAGCTCATCAATAGCGGGAGGGGCGAGGGATACGCAGTATTTT; CDR3aa: CASSSSIAGGARDTQYF; abundance: once; d_gene: TRBD2; j_gene: TRBJ2-3; v_gene: TRBV7-8
CDR3nt: TGTGCCAGCAGTTTCGACGGCGTTGATACGCAGTATTTT; CDR3aa: CASSFDGVDTQYF; abundance: few; d_gene: -; j_gene: TRBJ2-3; v_gene: TRBV6-4
CDR3nt: TGTGCCAGCAGTTATGGAGGGGCCAGGCCCCAGCATTTT; CDR3aa: CASSYGGARPQHF; abundance: few; d_gene: -; j_gene: TRBJ1-5; v_gene: TRBV6-9
CDR3nt: TGTGCCAGCATTTGGGGGGGACGCCCCACCGGGGAGCTGTTTTTT; CDR3aa: CASIWGGRPTGELFF; abundance: -; d_gene: TRBD2; j_gene: TRBJ2-2; v_gene: TRBV6-1
CDR3nt: TGTGCCAGCAGCCACAGAGACGGACTAAGGAATTCACCCCTCCACTTT; CDR3aa: CASSHRDGLRNSPLHF; abundance: -; d_gene: -; j_gene: TRBJ1-6; v_gene: TRBV11-2
CDR3nt: TGTGCCAGCAGTTACGGGGGTAACTATGGCTACACCTTC; CDR3aa: CASSYGGNYGYTF; abundance: few; d_gene: -; j_gene: TRBJ1-2; v_gene: TRBV6-5
CDR3nt: TGTGCCAGCAGCTTAGGTCGACTAGCGTTTCGAGAGACCCAGTACTTC; CDR3aa: CASSLGRLAFRETQYF; abundance: many; d_gene: TRBD2; j_gene: TRBJ2-5; v_gene: TRBV11-2
CDR3nt: TGCAGCGCGCCCACCGGGACAGGTGAAAAACTGTTTTTT; CDR3aa: CSAPTGTGEKLFF; abundance: many; d_gene: TRBD1; j_gene: TRBJ1-4; v_gene: TRBV20-1
CDR3nt: TGTGCCAGCAGTTTTTCAGGAAAGAAGGGCATCGAAAAACTGTTTTTT; CDR3aa: CASSFSGKKGIEKLFF; abundance: few; d_gene: -; j_gene: TRBJ1-4; v_gene: TRBV12-3/TRBV12-4
CDR3nt: TGTGCCAGTAGCCAGGGGGAGGGGGCCGATATGGAGTTCTTC; CDR3aa: CASSQGEGADMEFF; abundance: many; d_gene: -; j_gene: TRBJ2-1; v_gene: TRBV19
CDR3nt: TGTGTGCGTCGCGGAAAGAACACCGGGGAGCTGTTTTTT; CDR3aa: CVRRGKNTGELFF; abundance: many; d_gene: -; j_gene: TRBJ2-2; v_gene: TRBV19
CDR3nt: TGCGCCAGCAGCTTGCTACACCATCATAATTCACCCCTCCACTTT; CDR3aa: CASSLLHHHNSPLHF; abundance: few; d_gene: -; j_gene: TRBJ1-6; v_gene: TRBV5-1
CDR3nt: TGTGCCAGTAGTATAGGTTCCGCTTTTGTCACCGGGGAGCTGTTTTTT; CDR3aa: CASSIGSAFVTGELFF; abundance: -; d_gene: -; j_gene: TRBJ2-2; v_gene: TRBV19
CDR3nt: TGTGCCAGCAGTAAAACGGGTGGCCTAGAAGCCGCCGGGGAGCTGTTTTTT; CDR3aa: CASSKTGGLEAAGELFF; abundance: many; d_gene: -; j_gene: TRBJ2-2; v_gene: TRBV2
CDR3nt: TGTGCCAGCAGTTGGGACACTACCTACGAGCAGTACTTC; CDR3aa: CASSWDTTYEQYF; abundance: -; d_gene: -; j_gene: TRBJ2-7; v_gene: TRBV2
CDR3nt: TGTGCCAGCAGTCTGATTAGCGGGAGGCACAATGAGCAGTTCTTC; CDR3aa: CASSLISGRHNEQFF; abundance: few; d_gene: TRBD2; j_gene: TRBJ2-1; v_gene: TRBV12-3/TRBV12-4
CDR3nt: TGTGCCAGCAGCCAGATAGGCAGCTCGTCGGCCAAAAACATTCAGTACTTC; CDR3aa: CASSQIGSSSAKNIQYF; abundance: -; d_gene: -; j_gene: TRBJ2-4; v_gene: TRBV14
CDR3nt: TGTGCCACCAGTGATTCACCTTCCCCCGGGGAGCTGTTTTTT; CDR3aa: CATSDSPSPGELFF; abundance: few; d_gene: -; j_gene: TRBJ2-2; v_gene: TRBV24-1
CDR3nt: TGTGCCAGCTCCCTCGGACTGCGCAATGAGCAGTTCTTC; CDR3aa: CASSLGLRNEQFF; abundance: few; d_gene: -; j_gene: TRBJ2-1; v_gene: TRBV12-3/TRBV12-4
CDR3nt: TGTGCCAGCAGCGTAACAGGGGAAAGTGGCTACACCTTC; CDR3aa: CASSVTGESGYTF; abundance: -; d_gene: TRBD1; j_gene: TRBJ1-2; v_gene: TRBV9
CDR3nt: TGTGCCAGCAGTGAAGCATGGGTCACGGCGACTGAAGCTTTCTTT; CDR3aa: CASSEAWVTATEAFF; abundance: many; d_gene: -; j_gene: TRBJ1-1; v_gene: TRBV2
CDR3nt: TGTGCCAGCAGGGAGTATACTGAAGCTTTCTTT; CDR3aa: CASREYTEAFF; abundance: few; d_gene: -; j_gene: TRBJ1-1; v_gene: TRBV11-2